The clone carrying this T cell receptor (beta chain) was counted only a few times. RNA totalling roughly 0.45 to 1 ug underwent reverse transcription with random hexamers. In TCRdb, the immunoSEQ multiplex PCR reads were re-called with MiXCR into one record per CDR3 protein. The top ten clones hold approximately 0.1% of a sample with about 180,000 distinct CDR3 sequences, nearly 97% of them seen once. This specimen belongs to a study of CD8 T cells in Susac syndrome. The CDR3 loop spans 15 amino acids. The germline CDR1 and CDR2 sequences are MNHNS and SASEGT. Trimming took 6 bases from V and 0 from J, leaving 12 bases between them.

The sample taken for sequencing was CD4+ T cells from PBMCs. The V gene is TRBV6-1, the J gene TRBJ1-3; TRBD1 might be the D (6 bases). The receptor was derived from a human donor with multiple sclerosis. DNA of the CDR3: TGTGCCAGCAGGGACAGACAGACCTCTGGAAACACCATATATTTT. Translation: CASRDRQTSGNTIYF.